This T cell receptor (beta chain) was captured by sequencing in a study of blood T cell repertoires in COVID-19 (dated by TCRdb to 2020 to 2021). Regarding the complete study: The collaborator samples originated in the United States, Italy and Spain and spanned the acute and convalescent phases of COVID-19. The repertoires were released in a freely available public database meant as a resource for research on the immune response to SARS-CoV-2. The prospective study material was composed of cDNA or gDNA derived from T cells, B-cell-depleted T cells, or PBMCs. The samples were drawn from two sources: the first 160 participants of the ongoing ImmuneRACE study, and fewer than 1,500 subjects contributed by 6 global collaborators. Deeply sampled blood TCRbeta repertoires from subjects exposed to, actively infected with, or recovered from COVID-19 were included in the dataset. HLA class I and class II types, where available, came from metadata supplied by the sample provider rather than from assay-based typing. A de-identified subject ID, COVID-19 status, age in years and sex were almost always included in the sample metadata. Overall study outcomes, separate from this receptor: The quantity of clinical and demographic metadata differed by source and by participant and was supplied without curation.

The germline V gene encodes CDR1 SNHLY and CDR2 FYNNEI. The CDR3 goes from the cysteine to the phenylalanine over 13 residues. CDR3 DNA only is kept here, 39 bases in frame from base 1. Trimming costs V 7 bases and J 4 bases, and their ends lie 14 bases apart. Regarding this clone: Its recognized antigen is unknown. No base quality information exists; no much larger clone differs at one position.

Participants in the prospective study were enrolled through a virtual design, were aged about 18 to 90 years, and lived in approximately 25 United States geographic areas. Cohort assignment in the prospective study relied on participant-reported clinical history from a screening survey and a study questionnaire. Exposed participants were defined as having been in contact with someone with a PCR-confirmed or clinician-diagnosed COVID-19 case within 2 weeks of study entry. Each participant in the prospective study had whole blood, serum and a nasopharyngeal or oropharyngeal swab collected by mobile phlebotomists. Over a roughly 2-month period, participants in the prospective study had the option of providing additional blood draws and questionnaires. Blood samples from the prospective study were shipped frozen or at room temperature prior to DNA extraction. TCRbeta CDR3 regions were amplified from genomic DNA using the immunoSEQ Assay, a bias-controlled multiplex PCR. The source study handled its data this way. The number of nucleated cells in each sample was estimated by amplification of reference gene primers within the assay. Sequence reads were collapsed and filtered to measure the absolute abundance of every unique TCRbeta CDR3 rearrangement. For each sample, productive Simpson clonality was calculated as the square root of Simpson's diversity index over productive rearrangements. Here the immuneACCESS table is served through TCRdb, limited to in-frame sequences with V and J called. Missing clones are a known gap in these copies; in checked studies unresolved V genes cover under half, and the rest lacks a known reason. The V and J calls and the clone size are those of that table, but D and trimming were determined from the DNA. A total of fewer than 350,000 clones appear in this sample, 91% of them only once. The top ten constitute approximately 3% of the sample.

The sequenced material came from PBMCs or T cells enriched from blood (not recorded which). This TCR derives from a man aged 35 to 55 who had been exposed to COVID-19. The chain uses TRBV2 and TRBJ2-7; tentative D gene TRBD1, with 5 bases matching. The CDR3 region reads CASTQPAGYEQYF. In nucleotides, the sequence is TGTGCCAGCACCCAACCCGCAGGGTACGAGCAGTACTTC.